This T cell receptor beta chain came from a study of blood T cell repertoires in COVID-19 (dated by TCRdb to about 2020). The study in broad terms: Samples from collaborators originated in the United States, Italy and Spain and spanned both the acute and convalescent phases of COVID-19. Deeply sampled blood TCRbeta repertoires from subjects exposed to, actively infected with, or recovered from COVID-19 were included in the dataset. A de-identified subject ID, COVID-19 status, age in years and sex were almost always included in the sample metadata. A freely available public database, intended as a resource for researchers studying the immune response to SARS-CoV-2, is where the repertoires were released. Where available, HLA class I and class II types were taken from metadata supplied by the sample provider and were not determined by assay-based typing. The prospective study material was composed of cDNA or gDNA derived from T cells, B-cell-depleted T cells, or PBMCs. The samples were drawn from the first 160 participants of the ongoing ImmuneRACE study and from 1,254 subjects provided by 6 global collaborators.

The immunoSEQ Assay, a bias-controlled multiplex PCR, was used to amplify TCRbeta CDR3 regions from genomic DNA. The authors' pipeline ran thus. Nucleated cell counts per sample were estimated from amplification of reference gene primers within the assay. To quantify the absolute abundance of each unique TCRbeta CDR3 rearrangement, sequence reads were collapsed and filtered. For each sample, productive Simpson clonality was calculated by taking the square root of Simpson's diversity index across productive rearrangements. This immuneACCESS table, as held by TCRdb, lists in-frame sequences with V and J called but not all clones. Of the missing ones, under half trace to an unresolved V gene in checked studies; the others have no known cause. D and trimming come from the DNA, and the V and J calls and clone size come from that table. Across this sample there are roughly 100,000 clones, with about 64% seen only once. The ten largest clones add up to roughly 0.9% of the sample.

The paper as a whole reports these results and caveats: The quantity of clinical and demographic metadata differed by source and by participant and was supplied without curation.

Each collaborating institution followed its own protocols to collect whole blood in K2EDTA tubes. Collaborator samples were shipped for TCRbeta analysis as frozen whole blood, isolated PBMCs, or DNA extracted from either sample type. This clone was detected once. What this receptor recognizes is not known. One base away there is no much larger clone; base qualities are not given. The germline V and J ends show losses of 8 bases and 5 bases respectively, and no gene match explains 18 bases of the junction. Sequences LNHDA (CDR1) and SQIVND (CDR2) are obtained from the germline V gene (reference sequence). The CDR3 goes from the cysteine to the phenylalanine over 18 residues. CDR3 DNA is the only sequence kept; it has 54 bases, read in frame from the first base.

The origin of this receptor is a human donor with acute or convalescent COVID-19. The donor label of this sample is uncertain. The sequence joins TRBV19 to TRBJ1-5, and TRBD1 aligns with 10 junction nucleotides. Source material: peripheral blood. The CDR3 region has the sequence CASLRDRGRVGVDQPQHF. The nucleotides are TGTGCCAGTCTCCGGGACAGGGGCCGGGTAGGTGTTGATCAGCCCCAGCATTTT.